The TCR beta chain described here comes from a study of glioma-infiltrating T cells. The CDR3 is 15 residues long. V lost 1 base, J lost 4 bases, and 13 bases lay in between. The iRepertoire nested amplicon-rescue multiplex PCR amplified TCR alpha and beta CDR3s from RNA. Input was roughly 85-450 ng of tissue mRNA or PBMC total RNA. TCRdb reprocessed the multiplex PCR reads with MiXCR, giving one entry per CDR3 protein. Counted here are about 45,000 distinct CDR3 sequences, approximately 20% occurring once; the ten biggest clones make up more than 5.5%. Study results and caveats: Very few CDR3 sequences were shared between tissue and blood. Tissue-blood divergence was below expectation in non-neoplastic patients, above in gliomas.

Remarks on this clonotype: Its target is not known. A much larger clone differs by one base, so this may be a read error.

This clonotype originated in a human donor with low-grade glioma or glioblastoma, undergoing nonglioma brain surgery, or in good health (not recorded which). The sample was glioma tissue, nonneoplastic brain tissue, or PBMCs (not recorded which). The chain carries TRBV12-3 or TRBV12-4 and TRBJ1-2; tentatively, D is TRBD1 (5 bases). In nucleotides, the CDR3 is TGTGCCAGCAGTTTAGGGTACGAGGGACGCTATGGCTACACCTTC. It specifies CASSLGYEGRYGYTF.